The rows below give T cell receptor beta chains drawn from one sample of a study of cytotoxic CD8 clonotypes in ibrutinib-treated CLL. The method was immunoSEQ multiplex PCR; TCRdb's version includes in-frame clones alone and lacks a portion of them. The sample lists more than 110,000 clones, 70% to 80% occurring once. The sample consisted of PBMCs, taken after 24 months of ibrutinib treatment. The receptors were gathered from a human donor with chronic lymphocytic leukemia. CDR3s include the opening cysteine and the closing phenylalanine or tryptophan.

j_gene | v_gene | CDR3aa
TRBJ2-7 | TRBV10-1 | CADQSSYEQYF
TRBJ2-7 | TRBV7-2 | CASSPRRDEQYF
TRBJ2-2 | TRBV9 | CASSVAGQGREAGELFF
TRBJ1-2 | TRBV7-9 | CASSLVTGGGYTF
TRBJ2-7 | TRBV7-2 | CASSSITGDEQYF
TRBJ1-1 | TRBV5-4 | CASRPRGENTEAFF
TRBJ2-3 | TRBV30 | CAWAEGRYRRDTQYF
TRBJ2-7 | TRBV10-3 | CAIQLAGGTYEQYF
TRBJ1-2 | TRBV6-1 | CASTEDEGGGYTF
TRBJ2-1 | TRBV11-3 | CASSLGFGTSGGSSYNEQFF
TRBJ1-2 | TRBV9 | CASRGPAGYTF
TRBJ2-3 | TRBV19 | CASSPSNTDTQYF
TRBJ2-7 | TRBV9 | CASSPRAGHSYEQYF
TRBJ2-4 | TRBV7-9 | CASSPGGIQYF
TRBJ2-1 | TRBV7-6 | CASSLGGGREQFF
TRBJ1-1 | TRBV9 | CASSPTGRAEAFF
TRBJ2-1 | TRBV9 | CASSVEGDEQFF
TRBJ2-3 | TRBV7-2 | CASSLVGPSTDTQYF
TRBJ2-7 | TRBV4-3 | CASSRSGDRGFDEQYF
TRBJ2-5 | TRBV7-9 | CASSLANQETQYF
TRBJ2-7 | TRBV28 | CASSLVGGGEQYF
TRBJ2-7 | TRBV4-2 | CASSQEGGRGEQYF
TRBJ1-5 | TRBV28 | CASSPTPGPLRQPQHF
TRBJ2-5 | TRBV5-1 | CASSRWGETQYF
TRBJ2-3 | TRBV5-4 | CASTTEEGRDYTQYF
TRBJ2-5 | TRBV2 | CASSGGGTQYF
TRBJ2-7 | TRBV7-9 | CASSPGGSPYEQYF
TRBJ2-7 | TRBV18 | CASSPRAVWYEQYF
TRBJ2-1 | TRBV11-1 | CASSGRAGSYNEQFF
TRBJ2-5 | TRBV6-5 | CASSYSGRGRETQYF
TRBJ1-6 | TRBV5-6 | CASSLVGDVENSPLHF
TRBJ1-6 | TRBV6-5 | CASSWGTTSPLHF
TRBJ1-4 | TRBV19 | CASSTGQGGEKLFF
TRBJ2-5 | TRBV29-1 | CSVGAGRGAQYF
TRBJ1-5 | TRBV6-6 | CASSLGGWGNQPQHF
TRBJ1-3 | TRBV28 | CASSLVPGGSSGNTIYF
TRBJ2-5 | TRBV7-9 | CASTLGGTQYF
TRBJ1-5 | TRBV28 | CASQTGDQPQHF
TRBJ1-4 | TRBV6-5 | CASRPRDSPLGLFF
TRBJ2-1 | TRBV4-3 | CASSQDGSTQQFF
TRBJ1-5 | TRBV19 | CASSPRQGDQPQHF
TRBJ1-2 | TRBV13 | CASSLGTGSRGGYTF
TRBJ2-1 | TRBV7-2 | CASSLGQGSYNEQFF
TRBJ2-7 | TRBV10-3 | CAIGGGTAPDEQYF
TRBJ1-6 | TRBV7-9 | CASSFEREGSPLHF
TRBJ2-5 | TRBV4-2 | CASSQGPGPQETQYF
TRBJ2-1 | TRBV4-2 | CASSQDQRQGTTYNEQFF
TRBJ1-2 | TRBV28 | CASSPRGPGYGYTF
TRBJ1-2 | TRBV27 | CASSFSINYGYTF
TRBJ1-1 | TRBV18 | CASSGELDTEAFF
TRBJ1-6 | TRBV5-1 | CASSLGDRATSPLHF
TRBJ2-7 | TRBV18 | CASSPGETAGYEQYF
TRBJ2-5 | TRBV5-4 | CASSLRGDRGTQYF